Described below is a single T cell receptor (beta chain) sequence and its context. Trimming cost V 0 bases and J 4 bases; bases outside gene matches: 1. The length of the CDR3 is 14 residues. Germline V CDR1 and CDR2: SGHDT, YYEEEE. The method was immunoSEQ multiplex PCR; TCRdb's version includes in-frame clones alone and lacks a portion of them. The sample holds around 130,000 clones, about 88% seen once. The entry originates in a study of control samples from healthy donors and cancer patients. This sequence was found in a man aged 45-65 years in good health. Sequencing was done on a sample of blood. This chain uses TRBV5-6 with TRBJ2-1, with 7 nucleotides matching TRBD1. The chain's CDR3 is CASSLDRGYNEQFF. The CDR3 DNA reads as TGTGCCAGCAGCTTGGACAGGGGATACAATGAGCAGTTCTTC.